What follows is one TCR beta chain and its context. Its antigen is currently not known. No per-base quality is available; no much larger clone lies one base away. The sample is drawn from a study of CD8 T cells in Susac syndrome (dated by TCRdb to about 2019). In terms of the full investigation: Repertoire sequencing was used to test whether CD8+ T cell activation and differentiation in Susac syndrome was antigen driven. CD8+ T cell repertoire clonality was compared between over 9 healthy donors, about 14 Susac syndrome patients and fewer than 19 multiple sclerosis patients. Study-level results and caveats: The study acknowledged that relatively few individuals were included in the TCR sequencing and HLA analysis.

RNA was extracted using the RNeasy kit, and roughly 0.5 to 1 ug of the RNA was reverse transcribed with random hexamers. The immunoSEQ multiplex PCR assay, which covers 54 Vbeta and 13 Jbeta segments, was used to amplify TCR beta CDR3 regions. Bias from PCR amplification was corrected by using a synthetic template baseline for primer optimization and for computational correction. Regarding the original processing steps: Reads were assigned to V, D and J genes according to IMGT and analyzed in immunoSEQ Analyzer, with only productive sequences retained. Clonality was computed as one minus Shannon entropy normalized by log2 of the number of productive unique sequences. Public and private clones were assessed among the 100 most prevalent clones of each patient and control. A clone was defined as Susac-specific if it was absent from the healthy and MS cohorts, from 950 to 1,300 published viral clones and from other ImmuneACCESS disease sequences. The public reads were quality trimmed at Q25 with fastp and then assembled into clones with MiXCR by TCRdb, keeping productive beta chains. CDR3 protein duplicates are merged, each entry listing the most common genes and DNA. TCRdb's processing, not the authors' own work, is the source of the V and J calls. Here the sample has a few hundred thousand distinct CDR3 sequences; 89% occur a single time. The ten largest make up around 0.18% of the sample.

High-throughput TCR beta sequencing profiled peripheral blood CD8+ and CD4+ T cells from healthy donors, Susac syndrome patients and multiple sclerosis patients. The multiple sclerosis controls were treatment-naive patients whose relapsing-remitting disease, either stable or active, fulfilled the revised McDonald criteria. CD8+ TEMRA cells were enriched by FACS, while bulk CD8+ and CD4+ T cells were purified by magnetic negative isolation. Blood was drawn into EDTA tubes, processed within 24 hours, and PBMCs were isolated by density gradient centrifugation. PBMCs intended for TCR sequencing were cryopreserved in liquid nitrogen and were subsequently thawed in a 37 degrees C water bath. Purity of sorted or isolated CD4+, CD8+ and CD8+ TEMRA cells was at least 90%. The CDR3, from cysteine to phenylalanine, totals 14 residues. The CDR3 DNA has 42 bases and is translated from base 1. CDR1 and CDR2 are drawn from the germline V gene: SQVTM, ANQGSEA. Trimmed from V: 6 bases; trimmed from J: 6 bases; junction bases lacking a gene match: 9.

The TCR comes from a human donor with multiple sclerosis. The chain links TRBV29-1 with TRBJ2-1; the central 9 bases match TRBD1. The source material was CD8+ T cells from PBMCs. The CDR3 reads CSVAGTGISNEQFF. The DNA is TGCAGCGTCGCCGGGACAGGGATTAGCAATGAGCAGTTCTTC.